The entry below describes one T cell receptor beta chain. The record originates from a study of CD8 T cells in Susac syndrome. Random hexamers were used to reverse transcribe about 0.5 to 1 ug of RNA. From the immunoSEQ multiplex PCR reads, TCRdb called clonotypes with MiXCR, one entry per CDR3 protein. The sample carries over 150,000 distinct CDR3 sequences, around 96% recorded once. This CDR3 has 14 residues. V lost 4 bases and J lost 1, with 11 bases in between. Germline-derived CDR1 and CDR2 are LGHDT and YNNKEL (reference sequence). Sequencing input: CD4+ T cells from PBMCs. The receptor was derived from a human donor with multiple sclerosis. The chain carries TRBV3-1 and TRBJ2-7, with D perhaps TRBD1 (6 bases). The CDR3: CASSPSGTSYEQYF. The CDR3 DNA sequence: TGTGCCAGCAGCCCGTCCGGGACATCCTACGAGCAGTACTTC.